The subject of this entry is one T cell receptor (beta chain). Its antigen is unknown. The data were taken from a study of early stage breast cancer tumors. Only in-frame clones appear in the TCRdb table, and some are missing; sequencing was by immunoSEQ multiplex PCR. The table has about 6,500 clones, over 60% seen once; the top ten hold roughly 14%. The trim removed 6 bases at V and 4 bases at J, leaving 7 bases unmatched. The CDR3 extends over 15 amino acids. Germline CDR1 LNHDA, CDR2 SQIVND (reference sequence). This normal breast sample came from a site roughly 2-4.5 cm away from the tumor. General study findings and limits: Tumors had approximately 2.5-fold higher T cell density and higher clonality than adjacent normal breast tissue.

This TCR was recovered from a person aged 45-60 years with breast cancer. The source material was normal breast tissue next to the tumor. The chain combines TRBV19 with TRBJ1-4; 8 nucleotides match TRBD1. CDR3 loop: CASRDGTGNNEKLFF. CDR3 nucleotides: TGTGCCAGTAGGGACGGGACAGGCAATAATGAAAAACTGTTTTTT.